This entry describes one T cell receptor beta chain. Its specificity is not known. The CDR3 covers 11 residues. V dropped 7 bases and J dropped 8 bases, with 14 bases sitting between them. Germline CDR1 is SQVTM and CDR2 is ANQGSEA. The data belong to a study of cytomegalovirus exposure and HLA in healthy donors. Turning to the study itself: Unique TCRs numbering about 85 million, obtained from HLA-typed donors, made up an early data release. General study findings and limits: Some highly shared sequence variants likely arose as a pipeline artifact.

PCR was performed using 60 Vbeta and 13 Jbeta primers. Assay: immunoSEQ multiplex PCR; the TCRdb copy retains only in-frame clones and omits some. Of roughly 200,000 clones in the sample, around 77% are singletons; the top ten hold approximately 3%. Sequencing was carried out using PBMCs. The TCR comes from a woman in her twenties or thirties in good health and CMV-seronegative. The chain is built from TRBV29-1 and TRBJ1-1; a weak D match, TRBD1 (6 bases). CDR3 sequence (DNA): TGCAGCGCCTATGAACAGGGAGAAGCTTTCTTT. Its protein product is CSAYEQGEAFF.